The 9 T cell receptor beta chains reported below all come from one sample, sequenced in a study of regulatory T cells in long-lasting Graves disease. TCR beta libraries were built with iRepertoire HTBI primers and Arm-PCR of CDR3 regions. TCRdb reprocessed the multiplex PCR reads via MiXCR and lists one record per CDR3 protein. The sample yields approximately 400,000 distinct CDR3 sequences, about a quarter seen once. Regarding time point: persistent/refractory GD, antithyroid drugs over 5 years with positive TRAb. Construction of the TCR library relied on RNA isolated from PBMCs. Specimen: peripheral blood mononuclear cells (PBMCs), collected when the disease was refractory, from a patient treated with antithyroid drugs. These TCRs come from a female donor with Graves disease.

The J gene is TRBJ2-7, the V gene TRBV10-3; 7 bases fit TRBD1. Trimming at V came to 6 bases and at J to 5 bases, leaving 4 bases not matched to a gene. This CDR3 spans 12 amino acids. From germline, CDR1 is ENHRY and CDR2 SYGVKD. CDR3 in amino acids: CAISNRGDEQYF. In DNA form, the CDR3 reads TGTGCCATCAGCAACAGGGGCGACGAGCAGTACTTC.

This clonotype was seen repeatedly, ten times or more. For the CDR3, the DNA is TGTGCCAGCAGCCATACCCCAGGGCACTCTGGAAACACCATATATTTT. This sequence encodes CASSHTPGHSGNTIYF. This chain uses TRBV11-2 with TRBJ1-3; D is possibly TRBD1 (5 bases). There are 16 residues in the CDR3. The V end lost 5 bases, the J end lost 0 bases, and 14 bases lay between the germline ends. Germline values: CDR1 SGHAT, CDR2 FQNNGV.

This clonotype was picked up one time. The CDR3 DNA reads TGTGCCAGCAGACAATCCGCGGGGGGAAACACTGAAGCTTTCTTT. Translated, it gives CASRQSAGGNTEAFF. The V call is TRBV11-1, the J call TRBJ1-1; possibly TRBD1 for D (5 bases). Per germline, CDR1 SGHAT and CDR2 FQDESV (reference sequence). Trimming cost V 6 bases and J 2 bases, with 16 bases left between them. The CDR3 length is 15 residues.

This clonotype turned up a few times. The chain employs TRBV30 and TRBJ2-2; no clear D gene. This CDR3 region has 14 residues. The germline V gene has CDR1 GTSNPN and CDR2 SVGIG (reference sequence). V lost 1 base and J 0 bases, leaving 6 bases between the germline ends. CDR3 region: CAWSGLANTGELFF. The CDR3 coding sequence is TGTGCCTGGAGTGGGCTAGCGAACACCGGGGAGCTGTTTTTT.

This clonotype was counted ten times or more. V gene TRBV7-8 combines with J gene TRBJ1-1; D perhaps matches TRBD1 (5 bases). V was trimmed by 1 base and J by 7 bases, leaving 13 bases between them. The CDR3 consists of 14 residues. The germline CDR1 and CDR2 sequences are SGHVS and FQNEAQ. The CDR3 region is CASSLGAFGGEAFF. The CDR3 nucleotides are TGTGCCAGCAGCTTAGGAGCGTTCGGGGGTGAAGCTTTCTTT.

J is TRBJ1-4 and V is TRBV7-9; D is ambiguous. The CDR3 is 15 residues long. V gave up 6 bases and J gave up 6 bases, with 17 bases separating them. CDR1 and CDR2 (germline): SEHNR, FQNEAQ (reference sequence). CDR3 DNA: TGTGCCAGCAGTACACCCCTCGGGAGGGATGAAAAACTGTTTTTT. Translated: CASSTPLGRDEKLFF.

The table lists this clonotype with many counts. V is TRBV27 and J is TRBJ2-7; 11 bases match TRBD2. The CDR3 spans 14 residues. CDR1 is MNHEY, CDR2 SMNVEV, per germline (reference sequence). V lost 5 bases to trimming and J lost 2 bases; unmatched junction nucleotides: 2. CDR3 amino acids: CASSGLAGPYEQYF. The CDR3 region has the DNA TGTGCCAGCAGTGGACTAGCGGGCCCCTACGAGCAGTACTTC.

This clonotype was counted a few times. The rearrangement uses TRBV5-1 and TRBJ1-2, with TRBD1 as a possible D gene (6 bases). V was trimmed by 5 bases and J by 8 bases, leaving 16 bases between them. Germline V lookup: CDR1 SGHRS, CDR2 YFSETQ. The CDR3 runs to 13 residues. The CDR3 nucleotides are TGCGCCAGCAGTCCACAGGGTACTGTAGGCTACACCTTC. Its translation: CASSPQGTVGYTF.

This clonotype was counted between two and nine times. One end of the junction varies from germline; a read error may be responsible. This chain connects TRBV6-2 or TRBV6-3 to TRBJ1-1; D is ambiguous. This CDR3 spans 13 amino acids. Germline CDR1 reads MNHEY; CDR2 reads SVGEGT. CDR3 sequence reads: CASSDSFNTEAFF. The CDR3 bases are TGTGCCAGCAGTGACTCATTTAACACTGAAGCTTTCTTT.